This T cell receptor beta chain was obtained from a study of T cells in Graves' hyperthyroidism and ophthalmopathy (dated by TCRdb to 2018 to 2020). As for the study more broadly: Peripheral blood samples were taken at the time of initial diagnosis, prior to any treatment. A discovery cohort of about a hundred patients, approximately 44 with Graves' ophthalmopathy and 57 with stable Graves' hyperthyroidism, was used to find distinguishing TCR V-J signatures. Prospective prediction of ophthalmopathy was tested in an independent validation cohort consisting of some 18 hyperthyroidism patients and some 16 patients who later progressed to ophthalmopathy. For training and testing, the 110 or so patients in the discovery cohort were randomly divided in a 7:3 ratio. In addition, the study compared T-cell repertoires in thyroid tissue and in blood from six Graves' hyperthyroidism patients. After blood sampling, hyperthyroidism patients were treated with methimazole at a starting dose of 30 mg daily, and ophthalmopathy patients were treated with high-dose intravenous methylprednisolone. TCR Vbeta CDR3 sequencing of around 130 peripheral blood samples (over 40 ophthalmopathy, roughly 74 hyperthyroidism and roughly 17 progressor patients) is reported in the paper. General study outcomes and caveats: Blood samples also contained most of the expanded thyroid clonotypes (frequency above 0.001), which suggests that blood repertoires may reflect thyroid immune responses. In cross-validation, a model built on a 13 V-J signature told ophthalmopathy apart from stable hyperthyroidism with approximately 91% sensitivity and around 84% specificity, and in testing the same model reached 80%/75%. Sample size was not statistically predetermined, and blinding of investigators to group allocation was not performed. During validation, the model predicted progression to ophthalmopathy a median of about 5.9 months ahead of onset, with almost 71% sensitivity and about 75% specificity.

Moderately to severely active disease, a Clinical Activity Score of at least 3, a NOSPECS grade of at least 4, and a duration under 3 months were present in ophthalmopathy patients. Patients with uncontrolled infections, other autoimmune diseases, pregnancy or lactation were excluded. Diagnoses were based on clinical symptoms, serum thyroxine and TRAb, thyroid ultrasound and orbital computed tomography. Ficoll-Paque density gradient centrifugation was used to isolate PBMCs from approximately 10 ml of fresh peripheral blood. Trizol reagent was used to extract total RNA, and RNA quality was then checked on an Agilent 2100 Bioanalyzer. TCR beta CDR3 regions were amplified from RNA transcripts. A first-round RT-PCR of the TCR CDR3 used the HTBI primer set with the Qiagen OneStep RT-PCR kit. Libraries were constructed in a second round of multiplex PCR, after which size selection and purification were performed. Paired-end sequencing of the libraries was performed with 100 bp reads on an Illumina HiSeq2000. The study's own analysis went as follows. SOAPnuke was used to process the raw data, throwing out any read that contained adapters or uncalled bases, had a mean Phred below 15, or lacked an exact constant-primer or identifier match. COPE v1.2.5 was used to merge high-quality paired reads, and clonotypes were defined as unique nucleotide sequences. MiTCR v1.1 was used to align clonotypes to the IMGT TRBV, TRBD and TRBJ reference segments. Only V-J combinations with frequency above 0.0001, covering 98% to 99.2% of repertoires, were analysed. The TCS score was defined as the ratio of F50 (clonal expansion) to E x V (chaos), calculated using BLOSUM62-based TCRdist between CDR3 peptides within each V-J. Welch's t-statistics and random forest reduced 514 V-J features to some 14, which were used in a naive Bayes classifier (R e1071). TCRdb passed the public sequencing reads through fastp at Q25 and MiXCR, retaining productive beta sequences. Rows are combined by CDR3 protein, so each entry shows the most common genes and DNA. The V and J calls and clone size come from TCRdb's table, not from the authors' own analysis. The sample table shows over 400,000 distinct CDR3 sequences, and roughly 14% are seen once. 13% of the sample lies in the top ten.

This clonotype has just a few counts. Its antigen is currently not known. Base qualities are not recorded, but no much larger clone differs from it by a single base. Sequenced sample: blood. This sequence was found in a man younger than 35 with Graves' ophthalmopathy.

The CDR3 is CASSQDFAGAGQPQHF. The sequenced DNA: TGTGCCAGCAGCCAAGATTTTGCCGGGGCCGGTCAGCCCCAGCATTTT. The rearrangement joined TRBV3-1 to TRBJ1-5; the D gene is perhaps TRBD1, on 5 matching bases. The germline V gene encodes CDR1 LGHDT and CDR2 YNNKEL (reference sequence). Reading from cysteine to phenylalanine, the CDR3 counts 16 amino acids. The read is trimmed to its CDR3 DNA, 48 bases read in frame from base 1. The V and J ends are trimmed by 0 bases and 6 bases, leaving 15 bases between them. Reference TRBV3-1 and TRBJ1-5 proteins supply the regions before and after the CDR3; the full variable domain is: DTAVSQTPKYLVTQMGNDKSIKCEQNLGHDTMYWYKQDSKKFLKIMFSYNNKELIINETVPNRFSPKSPDKAHLNLHINSLELGDSAVYFCASSQDFAGAGQPQHFGDGTRLSIL.